Listed here are 22 T cell receptor beta chains from one sample, sequenced in a study of blood T cell repertoires in COVID-19. Libraries were prepared by immunoSEQ multiplex PCR; TCRdb keeps only in-frame clonotypes and omits some of them. This sample has about 250,000 clones; about 80% occur once, and the top ten carry around 4%. The sample comprised peripheral blood. The receptors here all came from a man aged 45 to 65 with active or convalescent COVID-19.

The genes are TRBV6-2 or TRBV6-3 and TRBJ1-1; D perhaps matches TRBD1 (5 bases). V dropped 2 bases and J dropped 4 bases, with 8 bases sitting between them. CDR1 MNHEY and CDR2 SVGEGT come from the germline V gene. The CDR3 totals 13 residues. The CDR3 spells CASSYAGVTEAFF. DNA of the CDR3: TGTGCCAGCAGTTACGCGGGGGTCACTGAAGCTTTCTTT.

The rearrangement uses TRBV29-1 and TRBJ2-5; TRBD1 matches at 8 bases. V lost 5 bases, J lost 6 bases, and 14 bases stayed unmatched. Per germline, CDR1 SQVTM and CDR2 ANQGSEA. The CDR3 runs 15 residues. In nucleotides, the CDR3 is TGCAGCGTTCTCGAGAATGACAGGGGCAAAAAGACCCAGTACTTC. Amino acids: CSVLENDRGKKTQYF.

This sequence joins TRBV2 and TRBJ2-7, with 8 nucleotides matching TRBD1. J was trimmed by 4 bases and V by 8 bases; bases with no gene match: 13. Germline V gene sequence: CDR1 SNHLY, CDR2 FYNNEI. This CDR3 is 15 amino acids long. The chain's CDR3 is CASSPVVTGAYEQYF. The CDR3 DNA is TGTGCCAGCTCTCCGGTCGTGACAGGGGCTTACGAGCAGTACTTC.

This clone came up once. The V and J genes are TRBV3-1 (or the pseudogene TRBV3-2) and TRBJ2-3, with 14 bases lining up with TRBD2. Per germline, CDR1 LGHDT and CDR2 YNNKEL (reference sequence). The CDR3 extends over 18 amino acids. After removal of 0 bases from V and 8 bases from J, the junction contained 10 bases not matched to a gene. The CDR3 region is CASSQDRGLAGAHGTQYF. DNA of the CDR3: TGTGCCAGCAGCCAAGATCGGGGACTAGCGGGGGCCCACGGTACGCAGTATTTT.

The gene calls are TRBV5-6 and TRBJ1-4; D is perhaps TRBD1 (6 bases). Germline CDR1 SGHDT, CDR2 YYEEEE. V was clipped by 4 bases and J by 3 bases, with 13 bases between them. CDR3 length equals 15 residues. The CDR3 sequence: CASSITGSANEKLFF. The CDR3 nucleotides are TGTGCCAGCAGCATAACAGGGTCGGCTAATGAAAAACTGTTTTTT. Filled out from reference TRBV5-6 and TRBJ1-4, the complete variable domain reads DAGVTQSPTHLIKTRGQQVTLRCSPKSGHDTVSWYQQALGQGPQFIFQYYEEEERQRGNFPDRFSGHQFPNYSSELNVNALLLGDSALYLCASSITGSANEKLFFGSGTQLSVL.

This sequence joins TRBV10-3 and TRBJ1-2; 11 bases are shared with TRBD1. J gave up 5 bases and V 1 base, and 3 bases lay outside the gene matches. Germline V gene sequence: CDR1 ENHRY, CDR2 SYGVKD. CDR3 length: 15 residues. The CDR3 region has the DNA TGTGCCATCAGTGAGTTGGGACAGGGGGTGTATGGCTACACCTTC. It encodes CAISELGQGVYGYTF.

V is TRBV30 and J is TRBJ1-6; D is uncertain. Germline V lookup: CDR1 GTSNPN, CDR2 SVGIG (reference sequence). There are 12 residues in the CDR3. V lost 2 bases, J lost 10 bases, and 9 bases lay in between. DNA of the CDR3: TGTGCCTGGAGTCCGGGTGGCTCACCCCTCCACTTT. This codes for CAWSPGGSPLHF.

The V gene is TRBV6-2 or TRBV6-3, the J gene TRBJ2-1; weak D call: TRBD1 (7 bases). V was pared by 5 bases and J by 5 bases, with 22 bases between. The CDR3 totals 17 residues. Germline assignment: CDR1 MNHEY and CDR2 SVGEGT. CDR3 in DNA: TGTGCCAGCAGTCTCCCCCCAGGGGGGTCCAGCGACAATGAGCAGTTCTTC. Amino acids: CASSLPPGGSSDNEQFF.

The rearrangement joins TRBV19 to TRBJ1-2, with D perhaps TRBD1 (5 bases). CDR3 size: 14 residues. Germline V gives CDR1 LNHDA, CDR2 SQIVND (reference sequence). V was trimmed by 5 bases and J by 7 bases, leaving 17 bases between them. The CDR3 nucleotides are TGTGCCAGTAGTCAACGGACGGGGGAGTTTGGCTACACCTTC. Its protein is CASSQRTGEFGYTF.

This clone was observed once. The V call is TRBV9, the J call TRBJ2-2; a possible D gene is TRBD2 (5 bases). This CDR3 has 16 residues. CDR1 is SGDLS, CDR2 YYNGEE, per germline. Between the trimmed V and J ends, which lost 3 bases and 3 bases, there was a span of 15 bases. The DNA for the CDR3 is TGTGCCAGCAGCGCCGGAGGAGCACCCCACACCGGGGAGCTGTTTTTT. Translating gives CASSAGGAPHTGELFF.

The rearrangement uses TRBV5-1 and TRBJ2-1; a weak D match, TRBD2 (5 bases). V lost 3 bases and J 8 bases, leaving 15 bases between the germline ends. CDR3 length: 14 amino acids. Germline-derived CDR1 and CDR2 are SGHRS and YFSETQ. The CDR3 DNA reads TGCGCCAGCAGCTCCCAAGCGGCTAGGGATGAGCAGTTCTTC. Its translation is CASSSQAARDEQFF.

The rearrangement links TRBV7-2 to TRBJ1-2; 7 bases line up with TRBD1. Germline values: CDR1 SGHTA, CDR2 FQGNSA. This CDR3 has 15 amino acids. Germline trimming cut 7 bases from V and 3 bases from J; bases unmatched to any gene: 11. The CDR3 nucleotides read TGTGCCAGCACTCCAGGGGGTGAGGCCTACTATGGCTACACCTTC. Protein sequence: CASTPGGEAYYGYTF.

To note about this clone: Distinct nucleotide sequences in the sample also encode this CDR3. The chain has TRBV5-4 and TRBJ1-2, with D possibly TRBD1 on 6 matching bases. Germline V CDR1 and CDR2: SGHNT, YYREEE (reference sequence). V lost 3 bases, J lost 5 bases, and 8 bases lay in between. The CDR3 has 12 residues. The CDR3 sequence is CASSSTGYGYTF. The CDR3 region has the DNA TGTGCCAGCAGCTCGACAGGATATGGCTACACCTTC. Looking up the rest from reference TRBV5-4 and TRBJ1-2 gives the full variable domain: ETGVTQSPTHLIKTRGQQVTLRCSSQSGHNTVSWYQQALGQGPQFIFQYYREEENGRGNFPPRFSGLQFPNYSSELNVNALELDDSALYLCASSSTGYGYTFGSGTRLTVV.

The chain combines TRBV6-2 or TRBV6-3 with TRBJ1-1; the D is unclear. Trimming pared 1 base from V and 4 bases from J, leaving 7 bases between. Germline CDR1 reads MNHEY; CDR2 reads SVGEGT. The CDR3 extends over 13 amino acids. The CDR3 protein is CASSYFGGTEAFF. CDR3 DNA sequence: TGTGCCAGCAGTTACTTCGGCGGCACTGAAGCTTTCTTT.

V gene TRBV5-1 combines with J gene TRBJ2-3; D not resolved. V was cut by 5 bases and J by 3 bases, with 4 bases left in between. This CDR3 is built from 11 residues. Germline CDR1 SGHRS, CDR2 YFSETQ. As DNA, the CDR3 is TGCGCCAGCAGTAATACAGATACGCAGTATTTT. Amino acids: CASSNTDTQYF.

The J gene is TRBJ2-5, the V gene TRBV28, with 9 bases identical to TRBD2. The CDR3 is made up of 17 amino acids. V was clipped by 3 bases and J by 2 bases; unmatched bases: 10. Germline values: CDR1 MDHEN, CDR2 SYDVKM. DNA of the CDR3: TGTGCCAGCAGTTTTTCTTCGGGGGGACTAGCACAAGAGACCCAGTACTTC. Translating gives CASSFSSGGLAQETQYF.

This rearrangement joins TRBV20-1 to TRBJ2-5; 10 bases match TRBD2. The CDR3 extends over 15 amino acids. J was trimmed by 4 bases and V by 3 bases; bases with no gene match: 8. Germline V gives CDR1 DFQATT, CDR2 SNEGSKA (reference sequence). The CDR3 DNA is TGCAGTGCTAGTCCGCTAGCGGGGGTAGGAGAGACCCAGTACTTC. Translation gives CSASPLAGVGETQYF.

Here the CDR3 DNA reads TGTGCCAGCAGCTTGGACAGGGACCTACGTAAGGGACCGAACACTGAAGCTTTCTTT. Translating gives CASSLDRDLRKGPNTEAFF. The chain combines TRBV5-6 with TRBJ1-1, with D maybe TRBD1 (6 bases). CDR1 and CDR2 from the germline V gene are SGHDT and YYEEEE. The CDR3 has 19 amino acids. Trimming cost V 0 bases and J 1 base, with 22 bases left between them. Combining the CDR3 with reference TRBV5-6 and TRBJ1-1 gives the whole variable domain DAGVTQSPTHLIKTRGQQVTLRCSPKSGHDTVSWYQQALGQGPQFIFQYYEEEERQRGNFPDRFSGHQFPNYSSELNVNALLLGDSALYLCASSLDRDLRKGPNTEAFFGQGTRLTVV.

CDR3 sequence reads: CASSIGTIGNTIYF. The DNA for the CDR3 is TGTGCCAGCAGCATTGGGACAATAGGAAACACCATATATTTT. This chain joins TRBV7-8 and TRBJ1-3; a weak D match, TRBD1 (6 bases). This CDR3 region has 14 residues. With 5 bases removed from V and 4 bases from J, the gap between germline ends came to 12 bases. Per the germline V gene, CDR1 is SGHVS and CDR2 is FQNEAQ.

The DNA for the CDR3 is TGTGCCAGCAGTGATTTGGCTCGCTATGGCTACACCTTC. Translation: CASSDLARYGYTF. J is TRBJ1-2 and V is TRBV2; D not certain. CDR1 is SNHLY, CDR2 FYNNEI, per germline. Trimming took 3 bases from V and 4 from J, leaving 9 bases between them. CDR3 length: 13 amino acids.

CDR3 coding DNA: TGTGCCAGCAGCGTAGCGGAGGCCCCGGCTTCACCCCTCCACTTT. Translated: CASSVAEAPASPLHF. V gene TRBV9 combines with J gene TRBJ1-6; D not resolved. The V end lost 0 bases, the J end lost 9 bases, and 13 bases lay between the germline ends. CDR1 and CDR2 (germline): SGDLS, YYNGEE. The CDR3 consists of 15 residues. Variable domain in full (rest from reference TRBV9 and TRBJ1-6): DSGVTQTPKHLITATGQRVTLRCSPRSGDLSVYWYQQSLDQGLQFLIQYYNGEERAKGNILERFSAQQFPDLHSELNLSSLELGDSALYFCASSVAEAPASPLHFGNGTRLTVT.

The rearrangement uses TRBV28 and TRBJ2-2, with TRBD1 matching over 11 bases. Trimming at V came to 5 bases and at J to 3 bases, leaving 5 bases not matched to a gene. There are 16 residues in the CDR3. Germline CDR1 reads MDHEN; CDR2 reads SYDVKM. The DNA for the CDR3 is TGTGCCAGCAGTCGGCCGGGACAGGGGGACACCGGGGAGCTGTTTTTT. Protein: CASSRPGQGDTGELFF.